This T cell receptor (beta chain) stems from a study of blood T cell repertoires in COVID-19. At the level of the study: Material from acute and convalescent COVID-19 was sourced from the United States, Italy and Spain. T cells, B-cell-depleted T cells, or PBMCs supplied cDNA or gDNA.

The authors' processing: Amplification from reference gene primers served as the basis for estimated nucleated cell counts. The repertoire was sequenced with immunoSEQ multiplex PCR; TCRdb's copy has only in-frame clones and lacks some. V and J calls and clone size follow that table, whereas D and trimming were derived from the DNA. Among around 300,000 clones listed, around nine tenths were seen once. Seattle patient enrollment occurred during active infection, with longitudinal follow-up thereafter. Worth noting for this clone: Different DNA sequences within this sample yield the same CDR3.

V lost 3 bases to trimming and J lost 1 base, with 6 bases between them. The CDR3 loop spans 13 amino acids. Germline CDR1 and CDR2: MNHEY and SVGAGI. The gene calls are TRBV6-5 and TRBJ1-2; D not certain. Sample: peripheral blood. The sequence was collected from a woman aged 70 to 79 with COVID-19, enrolled during active disease. The DNA of the CDR3 is TGTGCCAGCAGTTATGGCGGTAACTATGGCTACACCTTC. The encoded protein is CASSYGGNYGYTF.